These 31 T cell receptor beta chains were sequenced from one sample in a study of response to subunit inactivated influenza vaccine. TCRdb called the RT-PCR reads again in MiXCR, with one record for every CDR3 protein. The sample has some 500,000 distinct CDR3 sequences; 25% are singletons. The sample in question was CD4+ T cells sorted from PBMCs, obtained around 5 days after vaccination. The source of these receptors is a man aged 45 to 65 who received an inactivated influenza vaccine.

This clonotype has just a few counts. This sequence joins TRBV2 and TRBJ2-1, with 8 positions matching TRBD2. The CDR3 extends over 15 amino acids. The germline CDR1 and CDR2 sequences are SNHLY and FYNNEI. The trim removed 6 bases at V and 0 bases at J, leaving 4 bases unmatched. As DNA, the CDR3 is TGTGCCAGCAGGAGGCTAGCGGGCTCCTACAATGAGCAGTTCTTC. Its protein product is CASRRLAGSYNEQFF.

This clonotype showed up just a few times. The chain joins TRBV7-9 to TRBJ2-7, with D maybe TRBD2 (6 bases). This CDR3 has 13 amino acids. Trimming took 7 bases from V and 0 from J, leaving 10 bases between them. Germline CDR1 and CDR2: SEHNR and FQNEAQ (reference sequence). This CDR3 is CASKAGSSYEQYF. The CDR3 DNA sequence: TGTGCCAGCAAGGCGGGAAGCTCCTACGAGCAGTACTTC. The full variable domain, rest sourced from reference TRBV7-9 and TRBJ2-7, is DTGVSQNPRHKITKRGQNVTFRCDPISEHNRLYWYRQTLGQGPEFLTYFQNEAQLEKSRLLSDRFSAERPKGSFSTLEIQRTEQGDSAMYLCASKAGSSYEQYFGPGTRLTVT.

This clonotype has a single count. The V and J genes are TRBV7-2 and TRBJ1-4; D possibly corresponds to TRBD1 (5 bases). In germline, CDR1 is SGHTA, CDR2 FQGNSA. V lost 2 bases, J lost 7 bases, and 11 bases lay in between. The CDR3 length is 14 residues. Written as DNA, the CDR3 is TGTGCCAGCAGCTTACAGGGAGCGAGTGAAAAACTGTTTTTT. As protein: CASSLQGASEKLFF.

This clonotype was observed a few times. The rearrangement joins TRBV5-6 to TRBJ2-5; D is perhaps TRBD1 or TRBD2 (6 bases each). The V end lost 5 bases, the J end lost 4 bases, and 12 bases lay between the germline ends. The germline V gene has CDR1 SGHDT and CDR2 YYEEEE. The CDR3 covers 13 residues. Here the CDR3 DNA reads TGTGCCAGCAGGGCACAGGGAGGAGAGACCCAGTACTTC. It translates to CASRAQGGETQYF.

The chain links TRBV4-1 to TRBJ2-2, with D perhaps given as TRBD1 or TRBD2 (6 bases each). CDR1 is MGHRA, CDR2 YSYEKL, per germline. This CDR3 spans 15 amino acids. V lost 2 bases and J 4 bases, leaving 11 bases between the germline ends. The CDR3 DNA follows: TGCGCCAGCAGCCAAAGGGGGGTCGGCACCGGGGAGCTGTTTTTT. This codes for CASSQRGVGTGELFF.

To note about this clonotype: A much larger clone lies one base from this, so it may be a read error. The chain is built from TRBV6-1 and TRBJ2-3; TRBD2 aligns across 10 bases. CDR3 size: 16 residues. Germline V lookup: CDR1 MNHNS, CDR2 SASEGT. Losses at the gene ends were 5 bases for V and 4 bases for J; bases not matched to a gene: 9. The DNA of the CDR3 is TGTGCCAGCAGTAGGGGACTAGCGCGAGTTGCAGATACGCAGTATTTT. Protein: CASSRGLARVADTQYF.

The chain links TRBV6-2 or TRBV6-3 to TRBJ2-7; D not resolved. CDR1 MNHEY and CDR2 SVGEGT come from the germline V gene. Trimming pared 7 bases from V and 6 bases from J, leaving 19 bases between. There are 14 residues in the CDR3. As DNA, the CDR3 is TGTGCCAGCAATACGACCCCTGAATTGCGCGAGCAGTACTTC. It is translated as CASNTTPELREQYF.

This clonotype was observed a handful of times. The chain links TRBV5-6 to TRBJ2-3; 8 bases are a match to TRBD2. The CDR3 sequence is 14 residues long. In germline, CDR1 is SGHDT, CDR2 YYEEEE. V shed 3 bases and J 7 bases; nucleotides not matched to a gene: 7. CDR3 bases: TGTGCCAGCAGCTCCGCTAGCGGGTGGAATACGCAGTATTTT. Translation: CASSSASGWNTQYF.

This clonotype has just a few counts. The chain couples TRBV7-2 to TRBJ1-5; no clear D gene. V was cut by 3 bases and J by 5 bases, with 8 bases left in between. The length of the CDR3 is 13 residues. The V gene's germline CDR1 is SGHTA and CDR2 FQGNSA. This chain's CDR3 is CASSFRRDQPQHF. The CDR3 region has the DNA TGTGCCAGCAGCTTCAGAAGGGATCAGCCCCAGCATTTT.

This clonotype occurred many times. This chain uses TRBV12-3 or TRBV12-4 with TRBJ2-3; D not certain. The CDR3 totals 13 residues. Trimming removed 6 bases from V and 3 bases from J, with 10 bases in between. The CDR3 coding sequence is TGTGCCAGCAGGCGCGATGGTACAGATACGCAGTATTTT. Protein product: CASRRDGTDTQYF.

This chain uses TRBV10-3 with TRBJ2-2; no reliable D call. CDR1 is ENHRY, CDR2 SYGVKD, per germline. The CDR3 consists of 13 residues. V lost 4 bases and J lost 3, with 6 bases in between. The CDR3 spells CAISVGYTGELFF. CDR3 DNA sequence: TGTGCCATCAGTGTTGGGTACACCGGGGAGCTGTTTTTT.

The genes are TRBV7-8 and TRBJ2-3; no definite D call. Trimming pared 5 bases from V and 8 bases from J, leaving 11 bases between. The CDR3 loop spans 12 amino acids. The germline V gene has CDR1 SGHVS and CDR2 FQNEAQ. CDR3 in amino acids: CASSPSLGTQYF. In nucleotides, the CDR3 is TGTGCCAGCAGCCCAAGCCTGGGTACGCAGTATTTT.

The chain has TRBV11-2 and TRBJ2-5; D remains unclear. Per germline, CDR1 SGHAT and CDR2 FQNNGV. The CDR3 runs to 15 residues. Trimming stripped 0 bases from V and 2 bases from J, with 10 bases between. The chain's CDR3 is CASSLDVWAQETQYF. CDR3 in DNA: TGTGCCAGCAGCTTAGACGTGTGGGCACAAGAGACCCAGTACTTC.

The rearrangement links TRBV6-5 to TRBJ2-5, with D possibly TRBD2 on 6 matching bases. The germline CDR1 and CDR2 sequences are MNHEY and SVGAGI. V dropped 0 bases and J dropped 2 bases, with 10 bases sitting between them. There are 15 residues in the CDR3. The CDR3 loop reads CASSYSGGIQETQYF. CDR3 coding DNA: TGTGCCAGCAGTTACTCTGGCGGGATACAAGAGACCCAGTACTTC.

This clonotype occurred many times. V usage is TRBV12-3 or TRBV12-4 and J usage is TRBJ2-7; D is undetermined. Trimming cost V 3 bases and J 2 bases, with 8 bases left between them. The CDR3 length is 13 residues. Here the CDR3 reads CASSFRGAYEQYF. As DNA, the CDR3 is TGTGCCAGCAGTTTCCGTGGGGCCTACGAGCAGTACTTC.

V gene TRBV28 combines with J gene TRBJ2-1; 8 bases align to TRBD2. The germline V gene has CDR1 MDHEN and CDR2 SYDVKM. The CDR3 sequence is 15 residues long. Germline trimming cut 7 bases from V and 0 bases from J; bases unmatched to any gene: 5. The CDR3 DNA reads TGTGCCAGCACCCGGACTAGCTTCTCCTACAATGAGCAGTTCTTC. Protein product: CASTRTSFSYNEQFF.

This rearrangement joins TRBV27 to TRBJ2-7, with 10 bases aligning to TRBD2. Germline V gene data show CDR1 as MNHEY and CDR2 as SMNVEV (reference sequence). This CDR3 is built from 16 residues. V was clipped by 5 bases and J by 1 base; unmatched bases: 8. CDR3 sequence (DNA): TGTGCCAGCAGTCCAGAGACTAGCGGGCTTTCCTACGAGCAGTACTTC. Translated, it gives CASSPETSGLSYEQYF.

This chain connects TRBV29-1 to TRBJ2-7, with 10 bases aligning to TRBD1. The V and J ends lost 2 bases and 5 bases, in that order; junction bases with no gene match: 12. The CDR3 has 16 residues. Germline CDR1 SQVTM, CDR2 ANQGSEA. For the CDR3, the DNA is TGCAGCGTTGAAATAAGGACAGGGGGTTCACAAGACGAGCAGTACTTC. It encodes CSVEIRTGGSQDEQYF.

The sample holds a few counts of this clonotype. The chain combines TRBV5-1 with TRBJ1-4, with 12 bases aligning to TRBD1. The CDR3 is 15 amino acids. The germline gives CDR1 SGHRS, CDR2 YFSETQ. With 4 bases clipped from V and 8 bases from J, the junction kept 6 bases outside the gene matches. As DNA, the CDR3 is TGCGCCAGCAGCCTCGGGGACAGGGGGCGAGAAAAACTGTTTTTT. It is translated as CASSLGDRGREKLFF.

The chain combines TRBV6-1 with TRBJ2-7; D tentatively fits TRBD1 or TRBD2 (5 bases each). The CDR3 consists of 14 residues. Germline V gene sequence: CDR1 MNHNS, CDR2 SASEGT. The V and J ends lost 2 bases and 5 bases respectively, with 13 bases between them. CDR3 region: CASSERDRLDEQYF. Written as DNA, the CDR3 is TGTGCCAGCAGTGAACGGGACCGACTCGACGAGCAGTACTTC.

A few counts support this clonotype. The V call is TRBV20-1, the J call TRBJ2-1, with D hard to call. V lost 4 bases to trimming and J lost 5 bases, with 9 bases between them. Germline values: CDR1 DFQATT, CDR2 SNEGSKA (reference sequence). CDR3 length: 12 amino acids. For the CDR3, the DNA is TGCAGTGCTAAGCAGTGGGACAATGAGCAGTTCTTC. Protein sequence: CSAKQWDNEQFF.

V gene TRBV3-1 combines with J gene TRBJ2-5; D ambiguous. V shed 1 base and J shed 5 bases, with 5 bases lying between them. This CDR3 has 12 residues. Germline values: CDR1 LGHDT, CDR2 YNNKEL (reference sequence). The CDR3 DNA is TGTGCCAGCAGCCAAGTGTTTGAGACCCAGTACTTC. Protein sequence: CASSQVFETQYF.

The CDR3 DNA reads as TGCAGTGCTAGAGACCCCGCAGGGTTGTACGAGCAGTACTTC. It specifies CSARDPAGLYEQYF. V usage is TRBV20-1 and J usage is TRBJ2-7, with a possible D match to TRBD1 (5 bases). Trimming cost V 0 bases and J 4 bases, with 13 bases left between them. Looked up from germline, CDR1 is DFQATT and CDR2 is SNEGSKA (reference sequence). The CDR3 consists of 14 residues.

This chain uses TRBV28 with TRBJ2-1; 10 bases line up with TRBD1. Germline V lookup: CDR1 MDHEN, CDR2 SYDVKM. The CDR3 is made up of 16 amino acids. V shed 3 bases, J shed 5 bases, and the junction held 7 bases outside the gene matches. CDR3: CASSFWDRGRHNEQFF. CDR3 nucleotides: TGTGCCAGCAGTTTCTGGGACAGGGGACGCCACAATGAGCAGTTCTTC.

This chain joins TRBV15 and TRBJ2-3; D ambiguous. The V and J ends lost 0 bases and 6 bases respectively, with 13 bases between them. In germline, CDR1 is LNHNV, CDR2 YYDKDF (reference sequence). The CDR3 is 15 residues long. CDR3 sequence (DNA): TGTGCCACCAGCAGAGATCGGAAAGGCATCGATACGCAGTATTTT. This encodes CATSRDRKGIDTQYF.

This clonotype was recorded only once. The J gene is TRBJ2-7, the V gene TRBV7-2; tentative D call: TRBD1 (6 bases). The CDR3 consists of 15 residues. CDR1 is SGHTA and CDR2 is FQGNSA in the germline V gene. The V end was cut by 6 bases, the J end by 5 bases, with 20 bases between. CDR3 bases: TGTGCCAGCAGTCCTACCTGGGGGCGGCCCAACGAGCAGTACTTC. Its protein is CASSPTWGRPNEQYF.

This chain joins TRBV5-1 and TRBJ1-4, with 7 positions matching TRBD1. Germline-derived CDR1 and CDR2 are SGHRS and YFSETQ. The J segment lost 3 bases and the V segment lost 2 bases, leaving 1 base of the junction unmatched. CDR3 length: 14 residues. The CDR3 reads CASSFGQANEKLFF. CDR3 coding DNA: TGCGCCAGCAGCTTTGGACAGGCTAATGAAAAACTGTTTTTT.

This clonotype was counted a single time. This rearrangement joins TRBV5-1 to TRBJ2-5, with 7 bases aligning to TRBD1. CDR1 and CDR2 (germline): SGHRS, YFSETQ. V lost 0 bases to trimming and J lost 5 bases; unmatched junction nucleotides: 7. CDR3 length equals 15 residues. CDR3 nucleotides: TGCGCCAGCAGCTTGGAAAGGGGGCCCCGGGAGACCCAGTACTTC. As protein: CASSLERGPRETQYF.

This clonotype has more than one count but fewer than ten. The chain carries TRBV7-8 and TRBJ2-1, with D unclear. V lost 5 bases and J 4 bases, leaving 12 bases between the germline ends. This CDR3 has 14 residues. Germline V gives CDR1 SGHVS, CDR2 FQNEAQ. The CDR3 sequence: CASSPTDPYNEQFF. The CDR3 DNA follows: TGTGCCAGCAGCCCCACTGATCCATACAATGAGCAGTTCTTC.

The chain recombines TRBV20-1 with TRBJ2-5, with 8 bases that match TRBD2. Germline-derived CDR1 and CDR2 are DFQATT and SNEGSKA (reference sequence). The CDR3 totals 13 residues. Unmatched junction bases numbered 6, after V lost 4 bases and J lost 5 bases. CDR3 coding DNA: TGCAGTGCTACTAGGACTAGCCGGGAGACCCAGTACTTC. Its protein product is CSATRTSRETQYF.

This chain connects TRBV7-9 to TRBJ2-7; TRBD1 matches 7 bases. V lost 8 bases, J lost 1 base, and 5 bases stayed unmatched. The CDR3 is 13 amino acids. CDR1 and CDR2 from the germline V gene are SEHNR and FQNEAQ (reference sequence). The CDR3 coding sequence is TGTGCCAGCCGGGACAGACTATCCTACGAGCAGTACTTC. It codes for CASRDRLSYEQYF. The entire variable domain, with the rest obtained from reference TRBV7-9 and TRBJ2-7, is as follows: DTGVSQNPRHKITKRGQNVTFRCDPISEHNRLYWYRQTLGQGPEFLTYFQNEAQLEKSRLLSDRFSAERPKGSFSTLEIQRTEQGDSAMYLCASRDRLSYEQYFGPGTRLTVT.